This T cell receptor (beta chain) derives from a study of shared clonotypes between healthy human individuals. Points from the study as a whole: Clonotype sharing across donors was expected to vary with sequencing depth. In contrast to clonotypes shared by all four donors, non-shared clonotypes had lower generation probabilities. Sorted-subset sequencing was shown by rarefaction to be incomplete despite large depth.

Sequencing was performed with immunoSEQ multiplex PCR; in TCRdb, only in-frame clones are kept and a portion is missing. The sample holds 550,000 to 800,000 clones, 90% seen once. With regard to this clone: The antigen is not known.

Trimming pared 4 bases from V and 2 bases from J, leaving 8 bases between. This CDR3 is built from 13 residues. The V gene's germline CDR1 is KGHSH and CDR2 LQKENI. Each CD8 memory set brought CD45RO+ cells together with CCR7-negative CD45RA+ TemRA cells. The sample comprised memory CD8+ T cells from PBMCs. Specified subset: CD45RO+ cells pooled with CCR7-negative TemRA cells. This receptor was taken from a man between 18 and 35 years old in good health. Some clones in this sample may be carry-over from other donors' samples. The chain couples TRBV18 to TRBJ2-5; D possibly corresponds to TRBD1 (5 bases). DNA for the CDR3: TGTGCCAGCTCACAGGACAAGCAAGAGACCCAGTACTTC. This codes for CASSQDKQETQYF.